The TCR beta chain described here comes from a study of OX40 agonist ivuxolimab in advanced cancers. Study-wide results and limits: On average, a greater number of expanded clones characterised CD8+ T cells relative to CD4+. With doses of 0.1 to 3.0 mg/kg, CD4+ and CD8+ blood T cells had undergone clonal expansion by week 6.

Germline loops: CDR1 SGHRS, CDR2 YFSETQ. This CDR3 region has 14 residues. Trimming stripped 5 bases from V and 0 bases from J, with 9 bases between. Patients with autoimmune history or systemic immunosuppression were excluded. Data came from immunoSEQ multiplex PCR; TCRdb stores just in-frame clones and leaves some out. In the table there are about 94,000 clones, roughly 90% of which are singletons. As for this clone: Its target is not known.

Sequencing used CD4+ or CD8+ T cells sorted from blood, obtained in a trial of the OX40 agonist ivuxolimab. The chain couples TRBV5-1 to TRBJ1-3; D not resolved. The sequence was collected from an adult with an advanced solid tumor such as melanoma, head and neck, liver or kidney cancer. The DNA of the CDR3 is TGCGCCAGCAGTACACCCAGCTCTGGAAACACCATATATTTT. It encodes CASSTPSSGNTIYF.